The T cell receptor (beta chain) described here comes from a study of metastatic and nonmetastatic thyroid tumors. Under the authors' procedure: The study took CDR3 differences across clinicopathological groups and made a distant-metastasis classifier for papillary thyroid cancer from them. TCRdb used MiXCR to call clones anew from the PCR reads. The V and J calls come from TCRdb's annotation, not from the publication. The data show 15,000 or so clones, around 4% seen once. Trimming pared 5 bases from V and 2 bases from J, leaving 12 bases between. CDR1 is SGHTA, CDR2 FQGNSA, per germline. There are 14 residues in the CDR3. Each patient came to thyroid surgery without any prior treatment (of any kind). By its share, this clone is large.

The gene calls are TRBV7-2 and TRBJ1-2; TRBD1 might be the D (5 bases). The sequenced material came from tumor tissue. The source of this sequence is a female donor with papillary thyroid cancer or a benign thyroid nodule (not recorded which). Some clones in this sample may be carry-over from other donors' samples. This CDR3 is CASSLGVSNYGYTF. CDR3 DNA: TGTGCCAGCAGCCTGGGGGTTTCCAACTATGGCTACACCTTC.